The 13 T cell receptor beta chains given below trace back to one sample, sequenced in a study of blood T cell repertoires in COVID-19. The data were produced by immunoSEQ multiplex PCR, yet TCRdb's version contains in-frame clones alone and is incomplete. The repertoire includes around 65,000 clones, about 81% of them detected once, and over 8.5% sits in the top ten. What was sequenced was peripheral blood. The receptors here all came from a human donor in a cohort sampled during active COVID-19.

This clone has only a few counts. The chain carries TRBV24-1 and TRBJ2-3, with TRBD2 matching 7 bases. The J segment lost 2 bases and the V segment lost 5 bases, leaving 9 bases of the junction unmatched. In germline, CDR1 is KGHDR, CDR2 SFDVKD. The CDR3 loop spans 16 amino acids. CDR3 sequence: CATSAGRGGPTDTQYF. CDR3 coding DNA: TGTGCCACCAGTGCGGGTCGGGGAGGGCCCACAGATACGCAGTATTTT.

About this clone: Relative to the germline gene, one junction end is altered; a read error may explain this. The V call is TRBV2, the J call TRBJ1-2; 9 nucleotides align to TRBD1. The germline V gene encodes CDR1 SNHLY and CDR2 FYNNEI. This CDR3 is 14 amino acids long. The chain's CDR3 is CASTLQGAKYGYTF. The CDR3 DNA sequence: TGTGCCAGCACTCTACAGGGGGCTAAGTATGGCTACACCTTC.

Written as DNA, the CDR3 is TGTGCCTGGAGCCTCTGGACTAGCTCCTACGAGCAGTACTTC. This translates into CAWSLWTSSYEQYF. The chain recombines TRBV30 with TRBJ2-7, with 7 positions matching TRBD2. Trimming at V came to 3 bases and at J to 0 bases, leaving 5 bases not matched to a gene. This CDR3 region has 14 residues. Germline loops: CDR1 GTSNPN, CDR2 SVGIG (reference sequence).

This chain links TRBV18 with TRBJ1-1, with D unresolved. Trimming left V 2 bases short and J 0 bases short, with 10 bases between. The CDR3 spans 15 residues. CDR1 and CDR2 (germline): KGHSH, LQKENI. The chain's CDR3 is CASSPSATMNTEAFF. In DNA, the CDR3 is TGTGCCAGCTCACCAAGCGCAACCATGAACACTGAAGCTTTCTTT. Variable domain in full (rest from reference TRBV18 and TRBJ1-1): NAGVMQNPRHLVRRRGQEARLRCSPMKGHSHVYWYRQLPEEGLKFMVYLQKENIIDESGMPKERFSAEFPKEGPSILRIQQVVRGDSAAYFCASSPSATMNTEAFFGQGTRLTVV.

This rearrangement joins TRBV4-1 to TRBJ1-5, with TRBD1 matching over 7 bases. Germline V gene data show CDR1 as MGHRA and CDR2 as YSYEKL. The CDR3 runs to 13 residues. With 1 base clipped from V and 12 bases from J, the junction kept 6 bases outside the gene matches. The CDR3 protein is CASSQVGGQNQHF. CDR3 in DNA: TGCGCCAGCAGCCAAGTCGGGGGACAGAACCAGCATTTT.

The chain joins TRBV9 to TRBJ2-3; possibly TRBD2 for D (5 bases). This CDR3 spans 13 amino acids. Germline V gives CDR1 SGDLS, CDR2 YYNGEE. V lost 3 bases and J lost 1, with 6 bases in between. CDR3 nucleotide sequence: TGTGCCAGCAGCGCCGGGGGCACAGATACGCAGTATTTT. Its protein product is CASSAGGTDTQYF.

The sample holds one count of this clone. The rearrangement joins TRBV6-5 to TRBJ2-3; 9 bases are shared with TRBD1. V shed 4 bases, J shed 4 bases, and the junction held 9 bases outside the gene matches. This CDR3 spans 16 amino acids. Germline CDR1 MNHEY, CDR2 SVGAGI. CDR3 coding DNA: TGTGCCAGCAGTTTACAGGGGGCGCATTATCCAGATACGCAGTATTTT. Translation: CASSLQGAHYPDTQYF.

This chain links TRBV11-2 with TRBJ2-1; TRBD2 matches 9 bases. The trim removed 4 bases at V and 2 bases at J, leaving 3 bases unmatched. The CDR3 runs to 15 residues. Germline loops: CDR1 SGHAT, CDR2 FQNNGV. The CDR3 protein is CASSSSGNTYNEQFF. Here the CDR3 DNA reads TGTGCCAGCAGCTCTAGCGGGAATACCTACAATGAGCAGTTCTTC.

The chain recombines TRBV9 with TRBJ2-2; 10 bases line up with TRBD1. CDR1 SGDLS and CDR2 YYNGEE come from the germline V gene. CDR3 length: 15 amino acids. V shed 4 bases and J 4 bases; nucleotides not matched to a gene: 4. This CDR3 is CASSPGQGTTGELFF. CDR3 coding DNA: TGTGCCAGCAGCCCGGGACAGGGGACCACCGGGGAGCTGTTTTTT.

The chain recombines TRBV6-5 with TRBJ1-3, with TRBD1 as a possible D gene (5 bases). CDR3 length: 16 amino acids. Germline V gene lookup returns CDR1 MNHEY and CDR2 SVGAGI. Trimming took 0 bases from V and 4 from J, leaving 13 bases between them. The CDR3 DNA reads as TGTGCCAGCAGTTACTCGGGGGGGATCGACGGAAACACCATATATTTT. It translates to CASSYSGGIDGNTIYF.

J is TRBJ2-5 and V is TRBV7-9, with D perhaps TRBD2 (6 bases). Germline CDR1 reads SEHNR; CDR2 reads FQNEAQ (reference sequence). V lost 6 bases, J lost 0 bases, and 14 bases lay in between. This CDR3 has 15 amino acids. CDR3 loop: CASRPSAGNQETQYF. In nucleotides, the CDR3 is TGTGCCAGCAGACCCTCGGCGGGAAACCAAGAGACCCAGTACTTC. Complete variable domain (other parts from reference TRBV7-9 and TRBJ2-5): DTGVSQNPRHKITKRGQNVTFRCDPISEHNRLYWYRQTLGQGPEFLTYFQNEAQLEKSRLLSDRFSAERPKGSFSTLEIQRTEQGDSAMYLCASRPSAGNQETQYFGPGTRLLVL.

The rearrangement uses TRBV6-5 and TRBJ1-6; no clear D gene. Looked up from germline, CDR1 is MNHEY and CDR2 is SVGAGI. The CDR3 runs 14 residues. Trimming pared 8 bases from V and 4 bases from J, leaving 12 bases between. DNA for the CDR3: TGTGCCAGCTCTCCGTTGACTTATAATTCACCCCTCCACTTT. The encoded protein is CASSPLTYNSPLHF.

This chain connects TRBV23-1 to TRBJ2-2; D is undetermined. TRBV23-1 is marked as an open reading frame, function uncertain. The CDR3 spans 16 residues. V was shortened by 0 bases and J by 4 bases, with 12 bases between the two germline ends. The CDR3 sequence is CASSQSGIIGTGELFF. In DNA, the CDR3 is TGCGCCAGCAGTCAATCGGGCATCATCGGCACCGGGGAGCTGTTTTTT.